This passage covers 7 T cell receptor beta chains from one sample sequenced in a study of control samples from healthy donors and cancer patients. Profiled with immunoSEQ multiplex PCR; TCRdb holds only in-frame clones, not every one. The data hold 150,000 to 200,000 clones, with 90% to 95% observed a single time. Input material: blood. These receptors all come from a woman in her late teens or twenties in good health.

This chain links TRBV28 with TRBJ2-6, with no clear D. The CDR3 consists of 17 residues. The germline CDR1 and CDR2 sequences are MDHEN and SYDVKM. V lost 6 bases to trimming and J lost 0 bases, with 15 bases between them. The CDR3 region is CASRGTASPSGANVLTF. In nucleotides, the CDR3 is TGTGCCAGCAGGGGTACCGCTTCCCCCTCTGGGGCCAACGTCCTGACTTTC.

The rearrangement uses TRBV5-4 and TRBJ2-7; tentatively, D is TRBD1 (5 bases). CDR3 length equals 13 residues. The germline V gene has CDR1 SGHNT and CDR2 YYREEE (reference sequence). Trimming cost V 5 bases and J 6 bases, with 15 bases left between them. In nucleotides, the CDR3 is TGTGCCAGCAGTCAGGGTTCTCCGGGCGAGCAGTACTTC. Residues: CASSQGSPGEQYF.

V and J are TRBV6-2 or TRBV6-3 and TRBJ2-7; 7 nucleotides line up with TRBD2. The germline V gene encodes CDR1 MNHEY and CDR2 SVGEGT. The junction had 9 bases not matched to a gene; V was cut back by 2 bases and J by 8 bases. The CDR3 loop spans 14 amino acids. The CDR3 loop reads CASSYELGGRKQYF. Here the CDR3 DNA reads TGTGCCAGCAGTTACGAATTGGGCGGGAGAAAGCAGTACTTC.

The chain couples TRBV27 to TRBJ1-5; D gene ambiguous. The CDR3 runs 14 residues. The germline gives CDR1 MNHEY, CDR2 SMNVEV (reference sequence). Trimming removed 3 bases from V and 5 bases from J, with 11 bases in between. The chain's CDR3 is CASSFRAEDQPQHF. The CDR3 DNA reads TGTGCCAGCAGTTTTAGGGCAGAAGATCAGCCCCAGCATTTT.

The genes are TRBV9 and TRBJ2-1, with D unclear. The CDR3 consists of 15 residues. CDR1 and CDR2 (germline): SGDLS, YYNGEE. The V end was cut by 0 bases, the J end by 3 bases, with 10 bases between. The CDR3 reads CASSVDGKGYNEQFF. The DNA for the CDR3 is TGTGCCAGCAGCGTAGATGGGAAAGGCTACAATGAGCAGTTCTTC.

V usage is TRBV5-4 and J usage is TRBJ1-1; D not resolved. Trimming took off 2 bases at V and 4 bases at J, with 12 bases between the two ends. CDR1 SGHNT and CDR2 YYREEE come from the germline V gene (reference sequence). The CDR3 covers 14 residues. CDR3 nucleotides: TGTGCCAGCAGCTTCCTTGAAGCGGGCACTGAAGCTTTCTTT. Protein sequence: CASSFLEAGTEAFF.

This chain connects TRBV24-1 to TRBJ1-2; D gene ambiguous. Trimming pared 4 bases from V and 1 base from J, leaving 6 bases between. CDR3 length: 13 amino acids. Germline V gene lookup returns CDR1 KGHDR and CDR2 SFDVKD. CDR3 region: CATSEGGNYGYTF. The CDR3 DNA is TGTGCCACCAGTGAGGGCGGTAACTATGGCTACACCTTC.